These 28 T cell receptor beta chains were sequenced from one sample in a study of T-cell memory formation after mild COVID-19. TCRdb reanalysed the 5' RACE reads using MiXCR and keeps one entry per CDR3 protein. The profile shows about 420,000 distinct CDR3 sequences, around 22% of them singletons. Sequenced sample: PBMCs or a T cell subset sorted from them (not recorded which). Receptors originate from an adult woman who had mild COVID-19 (a few samples of this study predate the infection). Cell type and time point are not known.

The V gene is TRBV7-9, the J gene TRBJ1-1, with TRBD1 identical over 10 bases. The CDR3 extends over 14 amino acids. From germline, CDR1 is SEHNR and CDR2 FQNEAQ (reference sequence). Losses at the gene ends were 5 bases for V and 4 bases for J; bases not matched to a gene: 4. The DNA for the CDR3 is TGTGCCAGCAGCCCGGACAGGGGGAGCACTGAAGCTTTCTTT. Protein product: CASSPDRGSTEAFF.

The V gene is TRBV7-8, the J gene TRBJ2-2, with D perhaps being TRBD1 or TRBD2 (5 bases each). The CDR3 totals 15 residues. Trimming shortened V by 6 bases and J by 5 bases, and 16 bases separated the two germline ends. Germline-derived CDR1 and CDR2 are SGHVS and FQNEAQ. The CDR3 nucleotides read TGTGCCAGCAGACCGCCCGGGGACGGGACCGGGGAGCTGTTTTTT. This gives the protein CASRPPGDGTGELFF.

This clonotype was counted a few times. The V and J genes are TRBV18 and TRBJ2-1, with 9 bases that match TRBD2. The CDR3 has 15 amino acids. Germline assignment: CDR1 KGHSH and CDR2 LQKENI. Trimming cost V 8 bases and J 5 bases; bases outside gene matches: 10. CDR3 nucleotide sequence: TGTGCCAGCCGAAATTCTAGCGGGGACCACAATGAGCAGTTCTTC. This gives the protein CASRNSSGDHNEQFF.

The V and J genes are TRBV5-6 and TRBJ2-7; TRBD2 might be the D (5 bases). Trimming removed 4 bases at V and 4 bases at J, with 15 bases between. This CDR3 spans 14 amino acids. Looked up from germline, CDR1 is SGHDT and CDR2 is YYEEEE. The chain's CDR3 is CASSPVGRGYEQYF. The CDR3 DNA follows: TGTGCCAGCAGCCCGGTGGGGAGAGGATACGAGCAGTACTTC.

The rearrangement links TRBV3-1 to TRBJ2-1; D is unclear. Germline CDR1 reads LGHDT; CDR2 reads YNNKEL (reference sequence). Trimming cost V 4 bases and J 9 bases, with 13 bases left between them. The CDR3 extends over 13 amino acids. CDR3 DNA: TGTGCCAGCAGCCTAAAGATGTGGGTTGAGCAGTTCTTC. Amino acid sequence: CASSLKMWVEQFF.

On this clonotype: The junction shows a germline mismatch at one end, possibly a read error. The chain couples TRBV29-1 to TRBJ1-2; no definite D call. The CDR3 sequence is 15 residues long. Germline V gene data show CDR1 as SQVTM and CDR2 as ANQGSEA. Here the CDR3 DNA reads TGCAGCGTTGAAAGGCGGACCGGGGTAAACTCTGGCTACACCTTC. This gives the protein CSVERRTGVNSGYTF.

This clonotype was seen a few times. V and J are TRBV12-3 or TRBV12-4 and TRBJ2-5; D might be TRBD1 or TRBD2, each matching 6 bases. The V and J ends lost 8 bases and 4 bases respectively, with 14 bases between them. The CDR3 is made up of 13 amino acids. The CDR3 DNA is TGTGCCAGCGGGCTAGGGGGAGGAGAGACCCAGTACTTC. Translating it yields CASGLGGGETQYF.

This clonotype was recorded a few times. The chain couples TRBV4-3 to TRBJ2-1; 16 bases agree with TRBD2. Per the germline V gene, CDR1 is LGHNA and CDR2 is YSLEER. The CDR3 covers 22 residues. V was pared by 4 bases and J by 0 bases, with 15 bases of the junction left unmatched. CDR3 DNA sequence: TGCGCCAGCAGCCGCGCCTACTCCGGGACTAGCGGGAGGGCCCCCTCCTACAATGAGCAGTTCTTC. The encoded protein is CASSRAYSGTSGRAPSYNEQFF.

This clonotype was seen repeatedly, ten times or more. V gene TRBV7-9 combines with J gene TRBJ2-3, with D perhaps matching TRBD2 (5 bases). The CDR3 has 13 residues. V was cut by 0 bases and J by 4 bases, with 5 bases left in between. Per germline, CDR1 SEHNR and CDR2 FQNEAQ (reference sequence). CDR3 residues: CASSLARADTQYF. CDR3 coding DNA: TGTGCCAGCAGCTTAGCGAGGGCAGATACGCAGTATTTT.

The chain uses TRBV12-3 or TRBV12-4 and TRBJ2-7, with TRBD1 matching over 7 bases. The CDR3 has 13 amino acids. Trimming took 5 bases from V and 3 from J; bases not matched to a gene: 4. The CDR3 loop is CASSLHRGYEQYF. As DNA, the CDR3 is TGTGCCAGCAGTCTCCACAGGGGCTACGAGCAGTACTTC.

This clonotype was seen only a few times. The chain joins TRBV5-1 to TRBJ1-2; 8 nucleotides align to TRBD1. The CDR3 is made up of 13 amino acids. In germline, CDR1 is SGHRS, CDR2 YFSETQ. With 0 bases clipped from V and 8 bases from J, the junction kept 3 bases outside the gene matches. The CDR3 DNA reads as TGCGCCAGCAGCTTGGCACAGGGGGAGGGCTACACCTTC. This sequence encodes CASSLAQGEGYTF.

This clonotype occurred a few times. The chain combines TRBV6-6 with TRBJ2-2; D call uncertain. Germline assignment: CDR1 MNHNY and CDR2 SVGAGI (reference sequence). The CDR3 runs 17 residues. V gave up 4 bases and J gave up 4 bases, with 19 bases separating them. The CDR3 sequence: CASSLDWTERGTGELFF. The CDR3, as DNA: TGTGCCAGCAGTTTGGATTGGACGGAACGTGGCACCGGGGAGCTGTTTTTT.

CDR3 sequence: CSVVGGTTNTGELFF. The CDR3 nucleotides are TGCAGCGTTGTCGGCGGCACCACGAACACCGGGGAGCTGTTTTTT. This chain uses TRBV29-1 with TRBJ2-2; D not certain. V gave up 4 bases and J gave up 0 bases, with 12 bases separating them. The length of the CDR3 is 15 residues. The germline gives CDR1 SQVTM, CDR2 ANQGSEA.

This clonotype occurred a few times. The chain joins TRBV7-2 to TRBJ2-7; 7 bases align to TRBD2. J was trimmed by 0 bases and V by 1 base; bases with no gene match: 6. The CDR3 loop spans 16 amino acids. The germline CDR1 and CDR2 sequences are SGHTA and FQGNSA. CDR3 sequence (DNA): TGTGCCAGCAGCTTAGGCAGCGGGGAGAGCTCCTACGAGCAGTACTTC. This codes for CASSLGSGESSYEQYF.

This clonotype was counted between two and nine times. The rearrangement links TRBV12-3 or TRBV12-4 to TRBJ2-4; 9 nucleotides agree with TRBD1. The CDR3 runs to 15 residues. V was pared by 3 bases and J by 6 bases, with 6 bases of the junction left unmatched. CDR3 DNA sequence: TGTGCCAGCAGTTTTAGAGGGGACAGGGTAAACATTCAGTACTTC. This gives the protein CASSFRGDRVNIQYF.

The V and J genes are TRBV9 and TRBJ1-1, with D perhaps matching TRBD1 (6 bases). This CDR3 region has 13 residues. Germline-derived CDR1 and CDR2 are SGDLS and YYNGEE. V was cut by 4 bases and J by 8 bases, with 15 bases left in between. The CDR3 DNA reads as TGTGCCAGCAGCTCCCTGGGGGCCTACGAAGCTTTCTTT. It specifies CASSSLGAYEAFF.

The CDR3 nucleotides read TGCGCCAGCAGCTTGCAGGCAGGGGAAGGGACTGAAGCTTTCTTT. It translates to CASSLQAGEGTEAFF. This chain links TRBV5-1 with TRBJ1-1, with TRBD1 as a possible D gene (6 bases). V was cut by 1 base and J by 5 bases, with 15 bases left in between. CDR1 is SGHRS and CDR2 is YFSETQ in the germline V gene. The CDR3 loop spans 15 amino acids.

The gene calls are TRBV5-8 and TRBJ2-5; D is unresolved. With 5 bases removed from V and 2 bases from J, the gap between germline ends came to 13 bases. The CDR3 runs 14 residues. Per the germline V gene, CDR1 is SGHTS and CDR2 is YDEGEE. The CDR3 nucleotides are TGTGCCAGCAGGGGCCCAGCTCGGCAAGAGACCCAGTACTTC. Translated, it gives CASRGPARQETQYF.

This clonotype was detected many times. CDR3 bases: TGTGCCAGCAGTTCCACATCAAGCACAGATACGCAGTATTTT. Its translation: CASSSTSSTDTQYF. The rearrangement uses TRBV6-5 and TRBJ2-3; no clear D gene. V was shortened by 4 bases and J by 0 bases, with 8 bases between the two germline ends. The CDR3 has 14 residues. Germline V gene lookup returns CDR1 MNHEY and CDR2 SVGAGI.

The table lists this clonotype with a few counts. The V gene is TRBV5-6, the J gene TRBJ2-2; possible D gene TRBD2, 5 bases. The CDR3 totals 17 residues. The germline V gene has CDR1 SGHDT and CDR2 YYEEEE. V was cut by 0 bases and J by 3 bases, with 15 bases left in between. The CDR3 sequence: CASSLVVSALDTGELFF. The CDR3 DNA follows: TGTGCCAGCAGCTTGGTGGTTAGCGCTCTTGACACCGGGGAGCTGTTTTTT. Full variable domain (remainder filled in from reference TRBV5-6 and TRBJ2-2): DAGVTQSPTHLIKTRGQQVTLRCSPKSGHDTVSWYQQALGQGPQFIFQYYEEEERQRGNFPDRFSGHQFPNYSSELNVNALLLGDSALYLCASSLVVSALDTGELFFGEGSRLTVL.

The CDR3 nucleotides read TGTGCCAGCAGCACCCGGACCGGCTCCTACAATGAGCAGTTCTTC. This translates into CASSTRTGSYNEQFF. The chain joins TRBV11-3 to TRBJ2-1, with D unresolved. Trimming pared 5 bases from V and 0 bases from J, leaving 11 bases between. CDR3 length: 15 residues. CDR1 is SGHNT, CDR2 YENEEA, per germline.

This chain connects TRBV12-3 or TRBV12-4 to TRBJ2-4; possible D gene TRBD1, 7 bases. V was shortened by 6 bases and J by 7 bases, with 13 bases between the two germline ends. This CDR3 region has 13 residues. The CDR3 reads CASRPTGRNIQYF. In nucleotides, the CDR3 is TGTGCCAGCAGACCGACAGGGAGGAACATTCAGTACTTC.

This clonotype was seen a handful of times. The gene calls are TRBV12-3 or TRBV12-4 and TRBJ2-7; D is perhaps TRBD2 (5 bases). This CDR3 contains 13 residues. Deletions cut 6 bases from V and 4 bases from J, with 13 bases between. CDR3 nucleotides: TGTGCCAGCAGCAGCCGGGAATCGTACGAGCAGTACTTC. Protein product: CASSSRESYEQYF.

This chain uses TRBV7-8 with TRBJ2-2, with D tentatively TRBD1 or TRBD2 (5 bases each). Germline CDR1 and CDR2: SGHVS and FQNEAQ. This CDR3 is 17 amino acids long. V was cut by 4 bases and J by 6 bases, with 21 bases left in between. The DNA of the CDR3 is TGTGCCAGCAGCTACCGGGACGGATTACTCCTGTCCGGGGAGCTGTTTTTT. Residues: CASSYRDGLLLSGELFF.

This rearrangement joins TRBV7-9 to TRBJ1-1; the match to TRBD1 covers 8 bases. Germline CDR1 SEHNR, CDR2 FQNEAQ (reference sequence). The CDR3 is 16 residues long. Trimming removed 5 bases from V and 3 bases from J; junction bases left unmatched: 11. The DNA of the CDR3 is TGTGCCAGCAGCGTACCAGGGGGCAGATGGGACACTGAAGCTTTCTTT. Translated: CASSVPGGRWDTEAFF.

The chain uses TRBV20-1 and TRBJ2-5; D is possibly TRBD1 (5 bases). This CDR3 has 11 amino acids. The germline CDR1 and CDR2 sequences are DFQATT and SNEGSKA (reference sequence). With 6 bases removed from V and 6 bases from J, the gap between germline ends came to 11 bases. The CDR3, as DNA: TGCAGTGCCCCTAGGGGCCAGACCCAGTACTTC. Translated, it gives CSAPRGQTQYF.

This clonotype was observed at least ten times. The chain links TRBV5-1 to TRBJ2-5; D ambiguous. The CDR3 covers 13 residues. V lost 2 bases and J lost 2, with 7 bases in between. The germline V gene has CDR1 SGHRS and CDR2 YFSETQ. The CDR3 DNA follows: TGCGCCAGCAGCTTAAGGCAGCAAGAGACCCAGTACTTC. This sequence encodes CASSLRQQETQYF.

This clonotype was counted a few times. The V gene is TRBV20-1, the J gene TRBJ1-1, with unresolved D. Germline loops: CDR1 DFQATT, CDR2 SNEGSKA (reference sequence). The CDR3 is made up of 19 amino acids. Trimming stripped 1 base from V and 0 bases from J, with 24 bases between. The CDR3 reads CSARVTTGPSKFLNTEAFF. The CDR3 nucleotides are TGCAGTGCTAGAGTGACGACCGGCCCTTCCAAATTCCTGAACACTGAAGCTTTCTTT.